Below are 28 T cell receptor beta chains sequenced from a single sample in a study of response to subunit inactivated influenza vaccine. In TCRdb, the RT-PCR reads were re-called with MiXCR into one record per CDR3 protein. Of approximately 500,000 distinct CDR3 sequences in the sample, under 30% were seen once. This same sample was also taken into another study, of T cells expressing NK-cell markers. That publication notes: cDNA encoding TCR beta was synthesized via 5'RACE template switching incorporating UMIs.

Source: CD4+ T cells sorted from PBMCs, taken about 13 days after vaccination. These receptors all come from a middle-aged man who received an inactivated influenza vaccine.

V is TRBV4-3 and J is TRBJ2-5, with 9 bases identical to TRBD2. Trimming removed 4 bases from V and 0 bases from J; junction bases left unmatched: 6. This CDR3 contains 16 residues. Germline-derived CDR1 and CDR2 are LGHNA and YSLEER. The CDR3 loop is CASSRNSGGDQETQYF. CDR3 DNA: TGCGCCAGCAGCCGAAATAGCGGGGGAGACCAAGAGACCCAGTACTTC.

This clonotype showed up many times. One end of the junction does not line up with germline, which may come from a read error. The V call is TRBV7-9, the J call TRBJ2-2, with 7 bases fitting TRBD1. CDR3 length: 15 amino acids. The V gene's germline CDR1 is SEHNR and CDR2 FQNEAQ (reference sequence). In nucleotides, the CDR3 is TGCGCCAGCAGCTTGGGACAGCCGAACACCGGGGAGCTGTTTTTT. This encodes CASSLGQPNTGELFF. Variable domain in full (rest from reference TRBV7-9 and TRBJ2-2): DTGVSQNPRHKITKRGQNVTFRCDPISEHNRLYWYRQTLGQGPEFLTYFQNEAQLEKSRLLSDRFSAERPKGSFSTLEIQRTEQGDSAMYLCASSLGQPNTGELFFGEGSRLTVL.

This clonotype was seen a handful of times. The gene calls are TRBV6-5 and TRBJ1-5, with D perhaps TRBD1 (5 bases). CDR1 and CDR2 (germline): MNHEY, SVGAGI. The CDR3 has 15 residues. V lost 3 bases and J lost 3, with 12 bases in between. The CDR3 spells CASSYSQGHNQPQHF. The DNA for the CDR3 is TGTGCCAGCAGTTATTCCCAGGGTCACAATCAGCCCCAGCATTTT.

In its sample, this clonotype was seen a few times. The CDR3 DNA follows: TGTGCCAGCACCCTACGAAGGGGGGGCACTGAAGCTTTCTTT. Its translation: CASTLRRGGTEAFF. The chain joins TRBV6-1 to TRBJ1-1; D might be TRBD1 (6 bases). Germline CDR1 and CDR2: MNHNS and SASEGT. This CDR3 is built from 14 residues. V gave up 7 bases and J gave up 4 bases, with 16 bases separating them.

This clonotype was recorded only once. The rearrangement links TRBV3-1 to TRBJ2-1; perhaps TRBD2 as D (5 bases). Germline CDR1 reads LGHDT; CDR2 reads YNNKEL (reference sequence). V lost 0 bases, J lost 4 bases, and 13 bases lay in between. The CDR3 consists of 16 residues. In DNA, the CDR3 is TGTGCCAGCAGCCAAGAACTAGGGAGCTATTACAATGAGCAGTTCTTC. Its protein product is CASSQELGSYYNEQFF.

The chain has TRBV25-1 and TRBJ2-5; D is unresolved. This CDR3 has 13 amino acids. Between the trimmed V and J ends, which lost 10 bases and 0 bases, there was a span of 12 bases. Germline CDR1 reads MGHDK; CDR2 reads SYGVNS. CDR3 loop: CATSYTYQETQYF. CDR3 DNA sequence: TGTGCCACCTCCTATACGTACCAAGAGACCCAGTACTTC. Using reference TRBV25-1 and TRBJ2-5 for the parts outside the CDR3, the full variable domain is EADIYQTPRYLVIGTGKKITLECSQTMGHDKMYWYQQDPGMELHLIHYSYGVNSTEKGDLSSESTVSRIRTEHFPLTLESARPSHTSQYLCATSYTYQETQYFGPGTRLLVL.

The CDR3, as DNA: TGCAGTGCTCCCCCCCTCCCTGGGAGTGGGGCGCGAGGAAACACTGAAGCTTTCTTT. It codes for CSAPPLPGSGARGNTEAFF. The V and J genes are TRBV20-1 and TRBJ1-1; D possibly corresponds to TRBD1 (5 bases). The CDR3 has 19 amino acids. Germline V gives CDR1 DFQATT, CDR2 SNEGSKA (reference sequence). With 5 bases removed from V and 2 bases from J, the gap between germline ends came to 30 bases.

This rearrangement joins TRBV10-1 to TRBJ2-3; 7 nucleotides line up with TRBD2. V gave up 3 bases and J gave up 1 base; unmatched junction bases: 1. This CDR3 is 14 amino acids long. Germline CDR1 is WNHNN and CDR2 is SYGVQD (reference sequence). This CDR3 is CASSDRGGTDTQYF. DNA of the CDR3: TGCGCCAGCAGTGATCGGGGGGGCACAGATACGCAGTATTTT.

The rearrangement links TRBV6-2 or TRBV6-3 to TRBJ1-2; D unclear. Trimming shortened V by 7 bases and J by 6 bases, and 12 bases separated the two germline ends. Germline lookup yields CDR1 MNHEY and CDR2 SVGEGT. This CDR3 has 12 amino acids. CDR3 region: CASTRAAHGYTF. For the CDR3, the DNA is TGTGCCAGCACCCGGGCAGCTCATGGCTACACCTTC.

The V gene is TRBV11-1, the J gene TRBJ2-3, with D possibly being TRBD1 or TRBD2 (5 bases each). The germline V gene encodes CDR1 SGHAT and CDR2 FQDESV (reference sequence). The V gene lost 5 bases and the J gene lost 2 bases, with 26 bases spanning the gap. This CDR3 is 19 amino acids long. The CDR3: CASSGAETSRLTNTDTQYF. In nucleotides, the CDR3 is TGTGCCAGCAGCGGGGCGGAAACTAGTAGATTGACGAACACAGATACGCAGTATTTT.

This chain joins TRBV7-2 and TRBJ1-1; the D is unclear. The length of the CDR3 is 12 residues. CDR1 is SGHTA and CDR2 is FQGNSA in the germline V gene. Trimming removed 1 base from V and 6 bases from J, with 6 bases in between. The CDR3 DNA reads as TGTGCCAGCAGCTTAGGCCCACCTGAAGCTTTCTTT. Translating gives CASSLGPPEAFF.

This clonotype was counted a few times. The rearrangement joins TRBV20-1 to TRBJ2-7, with 9 bases identical to TRBD1. Germline V gene data show CDR1 as DFQATT and CDR2 as SNEGSKA (reference sequence). The CDR3 spans 14 residues. J lost 6 bases, V lost 0 bases, and 6 bases had no gene match. The CDR3 loop reads CSARDTQGAFEQYF. For the CDR3, the DNA is TGCAGTGCTAGAGATACACAGGGGGCCTTCGAGCAGTACTTC.

This clonotype has just a few counts. This chain's CDR3 is CSAEEGLPPNEQFF. CDR3 bases: TGCAGTGCTGAGGAAGGACTGCCCCCCAATGAGCAGTTCTTC. The gene calls are TRBV20-1 and TRBJ2-1, with D possibly being TRBD2 (5 bases). The V gene's germline CDR1 is DFQATT and CDR2 SNEGSKA (reference sequence). The CDR3 has 14 amino acids. V was clipped by 5 bases and J by 6 bases, with 17 bases between them.

Only a few counts were recorded for this clonotype. The V gene is TRBV29-1, the J gene TRBJ2-3; no clear D gene. Germline-derived CDR1 and CDR2 are SQVTM and ANQGSEA. The germline V and J ends were trimmed by 4 bases and 4 bases, with 18 bases remaining between them. The CDR3 sequence is 15 residues long. The CDR3 DNA sequence: TGCAGCGTTGCCCACCCAGACCGTGGCCCAGATACGCAGTATTTT. This translates into CSVAHPDRGPDTQYF.

The chain recombines TRBV5-4 with TRBJ2-6; D is possibly TRBD2 (6 bases). V dropped 4 bases and J dropped 4 bases, with 15 bases sitting between them. The length of the CDR3 is 16 residues. The germline CDR1 and CDR2 sequences are SGHNT and YYREEE (reference sequence). The CDR3: CASSPVGGLGANVLTF. The DNA for the CDR3 is TGTGCCAGCAGCCCTGTTGGAGGGCTCGGGGCCAACGTCCTGACTTTC.

The table lists this clonotype with a count of one. The CDR3 loop reads CAIAVDSYNQPQHF. The CDR3 DNA is TGTGCCATTGCGGTCGACAGTTACAATCAGCCCCAGCATTTT. The V and J genes are TRBV12-3 or TRBV12-4 and TRBJ1-5; D possibly corresponds to TRBD1 (5 bases). Deletions cut 10 bases from V and 3 bases from J, with 16 bases between. The CDR3 is 14 amino acids.

As to this clonotype: The junction does not match germline at one end; this may be a read error. The V gene is TRBV2, the J gene TRBJ2-5; D possibly matches TRBD1 or TRBD2 (6 bases each). The length of the CDR3 is 15 residues. CDR1 is SNHLY, CDR2 FYNNEI, per germline. In nucleotides, the CDR3 is TGTGCCAGCTGCCGCCAGGCGGGACATCAAGAGACCGAGTACTTC. Protein: CASCRQAGHQETEYF.

This clonotype was seen a few times. The gene calls are TRBV28 and TRBJ1-4; D remains ambiguous. Trimming took 6 bases from V and 0 from J, leaving 11 bases between them. The CDR3 has 15 residues. The germline V gene has CDR1 MDHEN and CDR2 SYDVKM. This chain's CDR3 is CASSWQTTTNEKLFF. CDR3 coding DNA: TGTGCCAGCAGCTGGCAGACAACAACTAATGAAAAACTGTTTTTT.

This clonotype occurred a few times. The CDR3 region has the DNA TGTGCCAGCAGCTTCGGGACAGGGTACCACAATGAGCAGTTCTTC. Protein product: CASSFGTGYHNEQFF. The chain uses TRBV5-5 and TRBJ2-1; TRBD1 matches 9 bases. V was pared by 2 bases and J by 5 bases, with 5 bases of the junction left unmatched. The CDR3 has 15 amino acids. Germline V gene data show CDR1 as SGHKS and CDR2 as YYEKEE (reference sequence).

The CDR3 loop is CASRPGFASYEQYF. The CDR3 DNA reads TGTGCCAGCAGACCGGGGTTCGCCTCCTACGAGCAGTACTTC. The chain joins TRBV11-2 to TRBJ2-7; tentatively, D is TRBD2 (5 bases). The germline gives CDR1 SGHAT, CDR2 FQNNGV. The germline V and J ends were trimmed by 6 bases and 0 bases, with 12 bases remaining between them. There are 14 residues in the CDR3.

There are a few counts of this clonotype. The chain combines TRBV24-1 with TRBJ2-7; no definite D call. V was pared by 6 bases and J by 2 bases, with 10 bases between. The CDR3 runs to 13 residues. CDR1 is KGHDR and CDR2 is SFDVKD in the germline V gene. The CDR3 loop is CATSPGPAYEQYF. The CDR3 coding sequence is TGTGCCACCAGTCCCGGGCCCGCCTACGAGCAGTACTTC.

This clonotype was observed a few times. CDR3 residues: CASSHGGGPETQYF. CDR3 sequence (DNA): TGTGCCAGCAGCCACGGGGGGGGCCCGGAGACCCAGTACTTC. This chain uses TRBV12-3 or TRBV12-4 with TRBJ2-5; TRBD2 matches at 8 bases. V trimming: 6 bases; J trimming: 5 bases; junction bases outside the gene matches: 8. The CDR3 runs to 14 residues.

This clonotype has more than one count but fewer than ten. V and J are TRBV7-6 and TRBJ1-1; the D is unclear. This CDR3 comprises 12 residues. Germline lookup yields CDR1 SGHVS and CDR2 FNYEAQ. Trimming cost V 5 bases and J 10 bases, with 14 bases left between them. The CDR3: CASSSNLERAFF. The CDR3 region has the DNA TGTGCCAGCAGCAGCAATTTGGAGCGAGCTTTCTTT.

Only a few counts were recorded for this clonotype. This chain connects TRBV20-1 to TRBJ2-7, with a tentative D call TRBD1 (6 bases). Per the germline V gene, CDR1 is DFQATT and CDR2 is SNEGSKA (reference sequence). The CDR3 is 13 amino acids. V lost 5 bases, J lost 1 base, and 12 bases lay in between. The CDR3 sequence: CSADRDTSYEQYF. CDR3 coding DNA: TGCAGTGCTGATCGGGACACGTCCTACGAGCAGTACTTC.

At least ten counts were recorded for this clonotype. The chain is built from TRBV12-3 or TRBV12-4 and TRBJ2-2, with D maybe TRBD1 (6 bases). The V and J ends lost 3 bases and 4 bases respectively, with 12 bases between them. This CDR3 is built from 15 residues. In nucleotides, the CDR3 is TGTGCCAGCAGTTTCAGTCCAGGGGTCACCGGGGAGCTGTTTTTT. Its protein is CASSFSPGVTGELFF.

There are a few counts of this clonotype. The chain employs TRBV6-2 or TRBV6-3 and TRBJ1-5; weak D call: TRBD1 (5 bases). Germline V lookup: CDR1 MNHEY, CDR2 SVGEGT. This CDR3 spans 16 amino acids. Trimming pared 6 bases from V and 2 bases from J, leaving 17 bases between. CDR3 sequence: CASSPGTGGGNQPQHF. In nucleotides, the CDR3 is TGTGCCAGCAGCCCCGGTACCGGGGGGGGCAATCAGCCCCAGCATTTT.

The rearrangement joins TRBV30 to TRBJ1-5, with 11 bases fitting TRBD1. Germline values: CDR1 GTSNPN, CDR2 SVGIG (reference sequence). Trimming removed 1 base from V and 4 bases from J; junction bases left unmatched: 6. This CDR3 comprises 16 residues. CDR3 nucleotide sequence: TGTGCCTGGAGTGGGACAGGGGGCCTTTTTAATCAGCCCCAGCATTTT. Protein sequence: CAWSGTGGLFNQPQHF.

The chain carries TRBV12-3 or TRBV12-4 and TRBJ2-5; no reliable D call. The CDR3 has 15 residues. Trimming took 3 bases from V and 1 from J, leaving 12 bases between them. CDR3 DNA sequence: TGTGCCAGCAGTTTTAGTTTTGCCGGCCAAGAGACCCAGTACTTC. It translates to CASSFSFAGQETQYF.